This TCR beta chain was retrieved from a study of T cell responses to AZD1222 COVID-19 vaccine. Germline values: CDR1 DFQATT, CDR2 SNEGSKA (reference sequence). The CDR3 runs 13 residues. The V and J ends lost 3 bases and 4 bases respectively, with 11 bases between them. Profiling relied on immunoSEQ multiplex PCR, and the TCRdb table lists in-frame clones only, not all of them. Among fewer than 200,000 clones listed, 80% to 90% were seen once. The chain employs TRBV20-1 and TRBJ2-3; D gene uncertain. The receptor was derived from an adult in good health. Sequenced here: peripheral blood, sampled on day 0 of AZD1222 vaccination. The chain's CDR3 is CSASRGSADTQYF. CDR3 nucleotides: TGCAGTGCTAGTCGAGGATCGGCAGATACGCAGTATTTT.